The rows below give T cell receptor beta chains drawn from one sample of a study of T cells after yellow fever vaccination. TCRdb re-analysed the 5' RACE reads in MiXCR, keeping a single row per CDR3 protein. The table lists about 580,000 distinct CDR3 sequences, about 17% of them singletons, with approximately 15% in the top ten. The sample was PBMCs, taken 5 days after the first yellow fever vaccination. The source is a man aged 18 to 35 who received the YFV17D yellow fever vaccine. CDR3s include the opening cysteine and the closing phenylalanine or tryptophan.

V: TRBV7-9
J: TRBJ2-1
CDR3: CASSLALGGVYNEQFF

V: TRBV3-1
J: TRBJ1-6
CDR3: CASSQEGGSGSPLHF

V: TRBV6-1
J: TRBJ2-2
CDR3: CASSPSGGALWAGELFF

V: TRBV21-1
J: TRBJ1-6
CDR3: CASSKRTDNSPLHF

V: TRBV7-2
J: TRBJ2-5
CDR3: CARRQGRETQYF

V: TRBV6-1
J: TRBJ2-7
CDR3: CASRPSGQGRNEQYF

V: TRBV11-2
J: TRBJ2-3
CDR3: CASSLDGSGTSDTDTQYF

V: TRBV7-9
J: TRBJ1-6
CDR3: CASSRGTGITNSPLHF

V: TRBV29-1
J: TRBJ2-3
CDR3: CSVEIGTAYDTQYF

V: TRBV27
J: TRBJ2-3
CDR3: CASSPKTSPSTDTQYF

V: TRBV9
J: TRBJ1-2
CDR3: CASSVDNRGANYGYTF

V: TRBV4-1
J: TRBJ2-1
CDR3: CASSQSRGLLNEQFF

V: TRBV29-1
J: TRBJ2-3
CDR3: CSAATGEVTQYF

V: TRBV4-1
J: TRBJ1-1
CDR3: CASSPPGGGKTEAFF

V: TRBV20-1
J: TRBJ2-5
CDR3: CSAIHGETQYF

V: TRBV13
J: TRBJ2-5
CDR3: CASSLGYLGTQYF

V: TRBV20-1
J: TRBJ2-7
CDR3: CSAETRDSHEQYF

V: TRBV6-1
J: TRBJ2-1
CDR3: CASSLTGRGYNEQFF

V: TRBV20-1
J: TRBJ2-6
CDR3: CSASGAGANVLTF

V: TRBV6-1
J: TRBJ1-1
CDR3: CASSGPGQGRTEAFF

V: TRBV12-5
J: TRBJ2-3
CDR3: CASGPGSGLSADTQYF

V: TRBV6-2/TRBV6-3
J: TRBJ2-7
CDR3: CASSYMSRQGSYEQYF

V: TRBV18
J: TRBJ2-2
CDR3: CASSPNDRGPGELFF

V: TRBV20-1
J: TRBJ2-2
CDR3: CSADDSRLNTGELFF

V: TRBV12-3/TRBV12-4
J: TRBJ2-5
CDR3: CASRPGLAIETQYF

V: TRBV7-2
J: TRBJ2-1
CDR3: CASSFEGVAYNEQFF

V: TRBV28
J: TRBJ1-5
CDR3: CASSPVGEWPQHF

V: TRBV20-1
J: TRBJ2-3
CDR3: CSALHRGGTDTQYF

V: TRBV7-9
J: TRBJ2-7
CDR3: CASSLTSRTVHEQYF

V: TRBV7-2
J: TRBJ2-5
CDR3: CASSFQTGGGETQYF

V: TRBV21-1
J: TRBJ2-5
CDR3: CASSKGLAGTETQYF

V: TRBV4-2
J: TRBJ2-2
CDR3: CASSQGGAGRGTGELFF

V: TRBV4-1
J: TRBJ2-1
CDR3: CASSQGRGEAYNEQFF

V: TRBV6-2/TRBV6-3
J: TRBJ2-2
CDR3: CASSYSLAGNTGELFF

V: TRBV25-1
J: TRBJ2-1
CDR3: CASSDPSGGDNEQFF

V: TRBV7-7
J: TRBJ2-1
CDR3: CASSLVVGGINEQFF

V: TRBV18
J: TRBJ2-3
CDR3: CASSPGREWPDTQYF

V: TRBV7-9
J: TRBJ1-6
CDR3: CASSLGGTAISPLHF

V: TRBV7-9
J: TRBJ2-5
CDR3: CASKGLGTQYF

V: TRBV4-2
J: TRBJ1-3
CDR3: CASSQDQGGVFGNTIYF

V: TRBV3-1
J: TRBJ1-5
CDR3: CASSPRHSNQPQHF

V: TRBV7-2
J: TRBJ2-1
CDR3: CASSPQLANEQFF

V: TRBV7-2
J: TRBJ1-1
CDR3: CASNLQGNTEAFF

V: TRBV20-1
J: TRBJ2-2
CDR3: CSAPLLAANTGDLFF

V: TRBV5-6
J: TRBJ1-1
CDR3: CASSVGREAFF

V: TRBV4-3
J: TRBJ1-4
CDR3: CASSQDGTEGLGEKLFF

V: TRBV10-2
J: TRBJ2-2
CDR3: CAARHLVGAGELFF

V: TRBV5-6
J: TRBJ1-1
CDR3: CASSWATGGSAFF

V: TRBV11-2
J: TRBJ2-3
CDR3: CASSLGARTSGTTSTDTQYF

V: TRBV11-2
J: TRBJ1-1
CDR3: CASSFPTGPEAFF

V: TRBV7-9
J: TRBJ2-1
CDR3: CASSSEVAGFDEQFF

V: TRBV2
J: TRBJ2-6
CDR3: CASSKGQGGPSGANVLTF

V: TRBV29-1
J: TRBJ2-5
CDR3: CSVAKVIQETQYF

V: TRBV5-1
J: TRBJ2-2
CDR3: CASSGTGSYTGELFF

V: TRBV3-1
J: TRBJ2-3
CDR3: CASSPTPGQSTDTQYF

V: TRBV18
J: TRBJ2-5
CDR3: CASSPRRPQETQYF

V: TRBV7-9
J: TRBJ1-2
CDR3: CASSLRAMNYGYTF

V: TRBV11-1
J: TRBJ2-3
CDR3: CASSPLPGGTDTQYF